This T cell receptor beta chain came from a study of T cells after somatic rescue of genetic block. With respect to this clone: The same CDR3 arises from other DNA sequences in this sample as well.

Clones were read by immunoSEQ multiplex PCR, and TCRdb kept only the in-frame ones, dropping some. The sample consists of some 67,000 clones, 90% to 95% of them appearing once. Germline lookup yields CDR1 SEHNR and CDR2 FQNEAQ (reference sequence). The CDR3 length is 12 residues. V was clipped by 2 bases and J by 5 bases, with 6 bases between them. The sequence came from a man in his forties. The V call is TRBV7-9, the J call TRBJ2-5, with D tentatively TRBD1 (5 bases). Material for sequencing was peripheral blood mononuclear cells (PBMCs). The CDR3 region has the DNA TGTGCCAGCAGCTTAAAGGGGGAGACCCAGTACTTC. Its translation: CASSLKGETQYF.